The 30 T cell receptor beta chains in this list originate from one sample, sequenced in a study of blood T cell repertoires in COVID-19. Measured with immunoSEQ multiplex PCR; TCRdb has only the in-frame clones, and not every one. This table has roughly 250,000 clones, approximately 90% appearing once. Sequences were obtained from peripheral blood. All receptors derive from a woman between 35 and 50 years old with acute or convalescent COVID-19.

The chain carries TRBV11-2 and TRBJ2-7; no definite D call. With 1 base removed from V and 4 bases from J, the gap between germline ends came to 14 bases. CDR1 and CDR2 from the germline V gene are SGHAT and FQNNGV. The CDR3 covers 15 residues. CDR3 loop: CASSLVTGGSYEQYV. Written as DNA, the CDR3 is TGTGCCAGCAGCTTAGTAACGGGTGGTTCATACGAGCAGTACGTC.

J is TRBJ2-7 and V is TRBV20-1, with TRBD2 matching over 8 bases. V trimming: 5 bases; J trimming: 6 bases; junction bases outside the gene matches: 12. The CDR3 length is 14 residues. Looked up from germline, CDR1 is DFQATT and CDR2 is SNEGSKA (reference sequence). Here the CDR3 reads CSAGASRGGREQYV. In DNA form, the CDR3 reads TGCAGTGCTGGTGCATCACGGGGGGGTCGCGAGCAGTACGTC.

CDR3 bases: TGTGCCAGTAGTAACCTCGTTGTCCGAGGCAATCAGCCCCAGCATTTT. It encodes CASSNLVVRGNQPQHF. J is TRBJ1-5 and V is TRBV19; D unresolved. The CDR3 totals 16 residues. The germline V and J ends were trimmed by 4 bases and 2 bases, with 15 bases remaining between them. Germline CDR1 and CDR2: LNHDA and SQIVND (reference sequence).

The V call is TRBV10-3, the J call TRBJ1-2; the match to TRBD1 covers 10 bases. The V gene's germline CDR1 is ENHRY and CDR2 SYGVKD. The CDR3 extends over 14 amino acids. V trimming: 4 bases; J trimming: 5 bases; junction bases outside the gene matches: 4. CDR3 sequence (DNA): TGTGCCATCAGTGGACAGGGGGCTGAGTATGGCTACACCTTC. Its protein is CAISGQGAEYGYTF.

The genes are TRBV4-1 and TRBJ2-2; 9 bases map to TRBD1. CDR3 length: 16 amino acids. The V segment lost 4 bases and the J segment 5 bases; nucleotides outside the gene matches: 8. CDR1 is MGHRA and CDR2 is YSYEKL in the germline V gene. The CDR3 DNA is TGCGCCAGCAGCCTTTTAACAGGGGGCGAAACCGGGGAGCTGTTTTTT. Protein product: CASSLLTGGETGELFF.

The J gene is TRBJ2-7, the V gene TRBV7-8, with TRBD1 as a possible D gene (6 bases). Germline-derived CDR1 and CDR2 are SGHVS and FQNEAQ. Deletions cut 4 bases from V and 1 base from J, with 8 bases between. This CDR3 comprises 13 residues. CDR3 loop: CASSSTGSYEQYV. The CDR3 region has the DNA TGTGCCAGCAGCTCGACAGGTTCCTACGAGCAGTACGTC.

The V and J genes are TRBV5-6 and TRBJ1-1, with D possibly being TRBD1 (5 bases). The CDR3 is 13 residues long. Trimming removed 4 bases from V and 10 bases from J, with 17 bases in between. CDR1 is SGHDT, CDR2 YYEEEE, per germline. The CDR3 bases are TGTGCCAGCAGCAGCCAGGGCTGGGAGGTAGCTTTCTTT. Protein product: CASSSQGWEVAFF.

The V gene is TRBV13, the J gene TRBJ2-1; TRBD2 aligns across 8 bases. CDR3 length: 15 amino acids. Per germline, CDR1 PRHDT and CDR2 FYEKMQ (reference sequence). Trimming at V came to 3 bases and at J to 2 bases, leaving 3 bases not matched to a gene. The CDR3 region is CASSLGRGAYNEQFF. CDR3 sequence (DNA): TGTGCCAGCAGCTTGGGGCGGGGGGCCTACAATGAGCAGTTCTTC.

V and J are TRBV27 and TRBJ1-2, with D tentatively TRBD1 (6 bases). There are 15 residues in the CDR3. V was trimmed by 4 bases and J by 2 bases, leaving 14 bases between them. The germline V gene has CDR1 MNHEY and CDR2 SMNVEV (reference sequence). In DNA, the CDR3 is TGTGCCAGCAGTTCACTACAGGGATGGAACTATGGCTACACCTTC. Residues: CASSSLQGWNYGYTF.

This clone was seen a few times. The V and J genes are TRBV19 and TRBJ1-2; 8 bases fit TRBD1. Per germline, CDR1 LNHDA and CDR2 SQIVND (reference sequence). V was clipped by 9 bases and J by 0 bases; unmatched bases: 6. The CDR3 is made up of 14 amino acids. The CDR3 coding sequence is TGTGCCAGGGACAGGGTACCGCCTAACTATGGCTACACCTTC. Translating gives CARDRVPPNYGYTF.

V and J are TRBV6-5 and TRBJ1-1; 7 bases are a match to TRBD1. CDR3 size: 12 residues. The germline gives CDR1 MNHEY, CDR2 SVGAGI. Germline trimming cut 3 bases from V and 6 bases from J; bases unmatched to any gene: 1. The CDR3 is CASSYGTAEAFF. The CDR3 DNA follows: TGTGCCAGCAGTTATGGGACAGCTGAAGCTTTCTTT.

The chain recombines TRBV6-6 with TRBJ2-1, with TRBD2 matching over 9 bases. Germline trimming cut 5 bases from V and 9 bases from J; bases unmatched to any gene: 5. Germline values: CDR1 MNHNY, CDR2 SVGAGI (reference sequence). The CDR3 is 13 residues long. CDR3 sequence reads: CASSRLAAGEQFF. In nucleotides, the CDR3 is TGTGCCAGCAGTAGACTAGCGGCGGGTGAGCAGTTCTTC.

The CDR3 DNA follows: TGTGCCTCCAGCGGGGGACCCACAGATACGCAGTATTTT. Amino acid sequence: CASSGGPTDTQYF. The chain recombines TRBV12-3 or TRBV12-4 with TRBJ2-3, with 8 bases lining up with TRBD2. The CDR3 is 13 amino acids. V trimming: 11 bases; J trimming: 2 bases; junction bases outside the gene matches: 6.

Only one count was recorded for this clone. The chain has TRBV4-2 and TRBJ2-3, with TRBD2 matching 13 bases. The CDR3 consists of 16 residues. From germline, CDR1 is LGHNA and CDR2 YNFKEQ. Trimming cost V 5 bases and J 2 bases; bases outside gene matches: 4. In nucleotides, the CDR3 is TGTGCCAGCAGCGTGACTAGCGGGGGGACCACAGATACGCAGTATTTT. It is translated as CASSVTSGGTTDTQYF.

The chain employs TRBV7-3 and TRBJ1-1; 8 positions match TRBD1. Germline V gene lookup returns CDR1 SGHTA and CDR2 FQGTGA. The junction had 8 bases not matched to a gene; V was cut back by 3 bases and J by 5 bases. The CDR3 length is 15 residues. The CDR3 spells CASSLRTGPGTEAFF. The DNA for the CDR3 is TGTGCCAGCAGCTTGAGGACAGGGCCGGGGACTGAAGCTTTCTTT.

The V gene is TRBV6-1, the J gene TRBJ1-4; D call uncertain. V was pared by 1 base and J by 5 bases, with 8 bases between. CDR3 size: 14 residues. The germline V gene has CDR1 MNHNS and CDR2 SASEGT. CDR3 amino acids: CASSEDRLNEKLFF. The CDR3 DNA sequence: TGTGCCAGCAGTGAAGACAGATTGAATGAAAAACTGTTTTTT.

This clone was observed a single time. The gene calls are TRBV9 and TRBJ1-2, with D possibly TRBD1 on 6 matching bases. The CDR3 length is 15 residues. V was cut by 3 bases and J by 5 bases, with 17 bases left in between. Looked up from germline, CDR1 is SGDLS and CDR2 is YYNGEE. This CDR3 is CASSADRGRGYGYTF. CDR3 sequence (DNA): TGTGCCAGCAGCGCCGACCGGGGCAGGGGATATGGCTACACCTTC. Using reference TRBV9 and TRBJ1-2 for the parts outside the CDR3, the full variable domain is DSGVTQTPKHLITATGQRVTLRCSPRSGDLSVYWYQQSLDQGLQFLIQYYNGEERAKGNILERFSAQQFPDLHSELNLSSLELGDSALYFCASSADRGRGYGYTFGSGTRLTVV.

The rearrangement links TRBV10-3 to TRBJ1-4; 9 bases map to TRBD1. The CDR3 extends over 15 amino acids. Trimming at V came to 2 bases and at J to 5 bases, leaving 3 bases not matched to a gene. Germline V gene sequence: CDR1 ENHRY, CDR2 SYGVKD. CDR3 residues: CAISEAGTGNEKLFF. The CDR3, as DNA: TGTGCCATCAGTGAGGCCGGGACAGGGAATGAAAAACTGTTTTTT.

The V call is TRBV2, the J call TRBJ1-4; D unresolved. Germline V gives CDR1 SNHLY, CDR2 FYNNEI. V gave up 5 bases and J gave up 7 bases, with 5 bases separating them. This CDR3 has 11 amino acids. The CDR3 DNA follows: TGTGCCAGCAGTCTATTTGAAAAACTGTTTTTT. Protein: CASSLFEKLFF.

CDR3 DNA sequence: TGTGCCAGCAGCCGAGAGACTAGAAGAGGTAATGAGCAGTTCTTC. This gives the protein CASSRETRRGNEQFF. The genes are TRBV3-1 (or the pseudogene TRBV3-2) and TRBJ2-1; a weak D match, TRBD2 (6 bases). The CDR3 has 15 residues. Germline V lookup: CDR1 LGHDT, CDR2 YNNKEL (reference sequence). Trimming stripped 4 bases from V and 7 bases from J, with 17 bases between.

The chain joins TRBV14 to TRBJ1-2; the D gene is possibly TRBD1 (5 bases). Trimming shortened V by 5 bases and J by 2 bases, and 9 bases separated the two germline ends. This CDR3 region has 13 residues. Per the germline V gene, CDR1 is SGHDN and CDR2 is FVKESK. CDR3 DNA: TGTGCCAGCAGCGAAGGGGAGAACTATGGCTACACCTTC. Translation: CASSEGENYGYTF.

This clone was observed a single time. This chain uses TRBV2 with TRBJ1-6; D is possibly TRBD1 (6 bases). This CDR3 has 18 amino acids. The V end was cut by 0 bases, the J end by 7 bases, with 19 bases between. CDR1 SNHLY and CDR2 FYNNEI come from the germline V gene. In DNA, the CDR3 is TGTGCCAGCAGTGAAGCGCTTCGGGGGGGGCGCGGGAATTCACCCCTCCACTTT. This codes for CASSEALRGGRGNSPLHF.

This clone is a singleton in its sample. V usage is TRBV2 and J usage is TRBJ2-4; weak D call: TRBD2 (5 bases). CDR3 length equals 15 residues. Germline V gives CDR1 SNHLY, CDR2 FYNNEI. The ends were cut back, 6 bases at V and 3 bases at J, with 15 bases in the middle. In DNA form, the CDR3 reads TGTGCCAGCAGGAAAGACCCCGGAGGCAAAAACATTCAGTACTTC. It is translated as CASRKDPGGKNIQYF.

The genes are TRBV5-1 and TRBJ2-5; 7 bases map to TRBD2. Trimming removed 0 bases from V and 2 bases from J; junction bases left unmatched: 7. Looked up from germline, CDR1 is SGHRS and CDR2 is YFSETQ. The CDR3 sequence is 16 residues long. The CDR3, as DNA: TGCGCCAGCAGCTTGGTGGCGGCGGGGGTGCAAGAGACCCAGTACTTC. It encodes CASSLVAAGVQETQYF.

V gene TRBV19 combines with J gene TRBJ1-5; possible D gene TRBD1, 6 bases. Germline V lookup: CDR1 LNHDA, CDR2 SQIVND (reference sequence). The CDR3 is made up of 15 amino acids. The ends were cut back, 6 bases at V and 0 bases at J, with 12 bases in the middle. The CDR3 nucleotides read TGTGCCAGTAGGCCGGACAGCTATAGCAATCAGCCCCAGCATTTT. Translated, it gives CASRPDSYSNQPQHF.

V usage is TRBV5-1 and J usage is TRBJ1-6, with D tentatively TRBD1 (6 bases). The V gene lost 3 bases and the J gene lost 10 bases, with 17 bases spanning the gap. The CDR3 contains 15 residues. Germline lookup yields CDR1 SGHRS and CDR2 YFSETQ. The CDR3 DNA is TGCGCCAGCAGCTCGGGAGGGGGTTTGGGATCACCCCTCCACTTT. Its protein product is CASSSGGGLGSPLHF. Supplemented by reference TRBV5-1 and TRBJ1-6, the full variable domain reads KAGVTQTPRYLIKTRGQQVTLSCSPISGHRSVSWYQQTPGQGLQFLFEYFSETQRNKGNFPGRFSGRQFSNSRSEMNVSTLELGDSALYLCASSSGGGLGSPLHFGNGTRLTVT.

This clone came up a few times. This chain links TRBV10-3 with TRBJ1-1, with D unresolved. CDR3 length: 14 residues. Germline values: CDR1 ENHRY, CDR2 SYGVKD. Trimming stripped 2 bases from V and 1 base from J, with 8 bases between. The CDR3 sequence: CAISEGTTNTEAFF. The DNA of the CDR3 is TGTGCCATCAGTGAGGGCACTACGAACACTGAAGCTTTCTTT.

The chain carries TRBV19 and TRBJ1-2; TRBD1 agrees at 7 bases. The CDR3 is 13 residues long. Germline values: CDR1 LNHDA, CDR2 SQIVND (reference sequence). J gave up 5 bases and V 6 bases, and 6 bases lay outside the gene matches. CDR3 protein: CASRRQGEYGYTF. The CDR3 nucleotides are TGTGCCAGTAGGCGACAGGGCGAGTATGGCTACACCTTC.

This chain joins TRBV6-5 and TRBJ1-4; 10 nucleotides agree with TRBD1. V lost 0 bases to trimming and J lost 10 bases; unmatched junction nucleotides: 8. The germline V gene encodes CDR1 MNHEY and CDR2 SVGAGI. The CDR3 has 16 amino acids. The chain's CDR3 is CASSYSRGQGVRKLFF. The CDR3 nucleotides read TGTGCCAGCAGTTACTCGCGCGGACAGGGGGTACGAAAACTGTTTTTT.

With regard to this clone: Other DNA sequences in the sample encode the same CDR3. The V gene is TRBV12-3 or TRBV12-4, the J gene TRBJ1-1; D is undetermined. This CDR3 has 11 residues. Trimming stripped 7 bases from V and 2 bases from J, with 5 bases between. The CDR3 region is CASTLNTEAFF. The CDR3 DNA follows: TGTGCCAGCACCTTAAACACTGAAGCTTTCTTT.